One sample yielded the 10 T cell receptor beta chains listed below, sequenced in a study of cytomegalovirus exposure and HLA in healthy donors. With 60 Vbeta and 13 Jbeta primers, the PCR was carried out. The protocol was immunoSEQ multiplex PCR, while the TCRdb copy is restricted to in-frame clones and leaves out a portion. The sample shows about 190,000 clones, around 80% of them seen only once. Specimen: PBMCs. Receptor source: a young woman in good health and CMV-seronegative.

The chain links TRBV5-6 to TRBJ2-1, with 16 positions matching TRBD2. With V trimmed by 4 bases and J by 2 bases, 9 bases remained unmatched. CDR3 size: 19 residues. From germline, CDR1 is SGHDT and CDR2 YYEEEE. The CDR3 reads CASSRSPGLAGGTYNEQFF. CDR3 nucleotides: TGTGCCAGCAGCCGTTCCCCGGGACTAGCGGGAGGGACCTACAATGAGCAGTTCTTC.

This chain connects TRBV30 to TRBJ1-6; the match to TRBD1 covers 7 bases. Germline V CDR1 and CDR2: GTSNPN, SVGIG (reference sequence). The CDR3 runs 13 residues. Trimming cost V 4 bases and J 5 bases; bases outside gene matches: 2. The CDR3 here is CAWTGQHNSPLHF. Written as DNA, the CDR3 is TGTGCCTGGACGGGACAGCATAATTCACCCCTCCACTTT.

The CDR3 DNA reads as TGTGCCAGCATTCCCACCCCTAGCGGGACAAGCACAGATACGCAGTATTTT. Translated: CASIPTPSGTSTDTQYF. The rearrangement joins TRBV2 to TRBJ2-3; TRBD2 matches 9 bases. Germline V lookup: CDR1 SNHLY, CDR2 FYNNEI. The CDR3 loop spans 17 amino acids. Germline trimming cut 7 bases from V and 0 bases from J; bases unmatched to any gene: 11.

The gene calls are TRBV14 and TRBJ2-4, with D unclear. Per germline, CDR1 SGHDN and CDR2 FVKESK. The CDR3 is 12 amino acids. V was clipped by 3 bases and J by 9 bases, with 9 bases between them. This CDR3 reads CASSQAVGIQYF. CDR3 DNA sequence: TGTGCCAGCAGCCAGGCGGTAGGCATTCAGTACTTC. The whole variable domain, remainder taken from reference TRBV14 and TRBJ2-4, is EAGVTQFPSHSVIEKGQTVTLRCDPISGHDNLYWYRRVMGKEIKFLLHFVKESKQDESGMPNNRFLAERTGGTYSTLKVQPAELEDSGVYFCASSQAVGIQYFGAGTRLSVL.

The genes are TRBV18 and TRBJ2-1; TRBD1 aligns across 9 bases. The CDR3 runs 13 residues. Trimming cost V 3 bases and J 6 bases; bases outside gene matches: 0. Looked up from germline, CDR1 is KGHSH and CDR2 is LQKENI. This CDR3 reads CASSPGQGNEQFF. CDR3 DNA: TGTGCCAGCTCACCGGGACAGGGCAATGAGCAGTTCTTC.

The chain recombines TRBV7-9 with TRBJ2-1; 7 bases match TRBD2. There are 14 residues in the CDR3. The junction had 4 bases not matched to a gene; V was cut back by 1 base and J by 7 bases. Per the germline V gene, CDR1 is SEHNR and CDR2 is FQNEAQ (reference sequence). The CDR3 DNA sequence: TGTGCCAGCAGCTTAGTCTCGGGGGGAAATGAGCAGTTCTTC. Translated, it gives CASSLVSGGNEQFF.

CDR3 amino acids: CSVAGQGNQPQHF. DNA for the CDR3: TGCAGCGTAGCGGGACAGGGAAATCAGCCCCAGCATTTT. The rearrangement uses TRBV29-1 and TRBJ1-5; 9 bases are a match to TRBD1. This CDR3 region has 13 residues. With V trimmed by 6 bases and J by 4 bases, 4 bases remained unmatched. Germline lookup yields CDR1 SQVTM and CDR2 ANQGSEA.

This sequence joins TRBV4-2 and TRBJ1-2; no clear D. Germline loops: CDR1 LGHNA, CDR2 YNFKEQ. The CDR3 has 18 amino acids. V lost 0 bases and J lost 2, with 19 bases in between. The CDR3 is CASSQEFPPQMSNYGYTF. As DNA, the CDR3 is TGTGCCAGCAGCCAAGAATTCCCGCCCCAGATGTCAAACTATGGCTACACCTTC.

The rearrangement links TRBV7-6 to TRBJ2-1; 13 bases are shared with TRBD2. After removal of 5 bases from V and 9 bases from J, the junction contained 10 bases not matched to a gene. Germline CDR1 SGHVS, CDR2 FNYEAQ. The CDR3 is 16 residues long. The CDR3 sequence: CASSTTLAGGPAEQFF. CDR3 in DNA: TGTGCCAGCAGCACCACACTAGCGGGAGGGCCAGCTGAGCAGTTCTTC. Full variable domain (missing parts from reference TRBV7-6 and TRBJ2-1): GAGVSQSPRYKVTKRGQDVALRCDPISGHVSLYWYRQALGQGPEFLTYFNYEAQQDKSGLPNDRFSAERPEGSISTLTIQRTEQRDSAMYRCASSTTLAGGPAEQFFGPGTRLTVL.

The CDR3 sequence is CASSLQAGGPYEQYF. The CDR3, as DNA: TGTGCCAGCAGTCTTCAAGCGGGAGGACCCTACGAGCAGTACTTC. The chain joins TRBV6-4 to TRBJ2-7, with 9 bases lining up with TRBD2. The ends lost 5 bases at V and 2 bases at J; junction bases unmatched: 7. CDR1 MRHNA and CDR2 SNTAGT come from the germline V gene. The CDR3 covers 15 residues.